This T cell receptor beta chain was sequenced in a study of blood T cell repertoires in COVID-19. Study summary: The study drew acute and convalescent COVID-19 samples from the United States, Italy and Spain. In each case, the material was cDNA or gDNA derived from T cells, B-cell-depleted T cells, or PBMCs.

Per the authors' pipeline: Reference gene primer amplification gave nucleated cell count estimates. Some clones are missing from TCRdb's copy, which holds only in-frame ones; the method was immunoSEQ multiplex PCR. That table is the source of V, J and clone size, and D and trimming were worked out from the DNA. Of more than 200,000 clones listed, 70% to 90% are singletons. Trimming left V 6 bases short and J 7 bases short, with 12 bases between. The germline gives CDR1 MGHRA, CDR2 YSYEKL. This CDR3 has 13 residues. The sequence derives from a human donor in a cohort sampled during active COVID-19. The sequencing sample was made of peripheral blood. The gene calls are TRBV4-1 and TRBJ2-2; tentative D call: TRBD2 (6 bases). The CDR3 is CASRPGSGGELFF. CDR3 bases: TGCGCCAGCAGACCCGGGAGCGGCGGGGAGCTGTTTTTT.